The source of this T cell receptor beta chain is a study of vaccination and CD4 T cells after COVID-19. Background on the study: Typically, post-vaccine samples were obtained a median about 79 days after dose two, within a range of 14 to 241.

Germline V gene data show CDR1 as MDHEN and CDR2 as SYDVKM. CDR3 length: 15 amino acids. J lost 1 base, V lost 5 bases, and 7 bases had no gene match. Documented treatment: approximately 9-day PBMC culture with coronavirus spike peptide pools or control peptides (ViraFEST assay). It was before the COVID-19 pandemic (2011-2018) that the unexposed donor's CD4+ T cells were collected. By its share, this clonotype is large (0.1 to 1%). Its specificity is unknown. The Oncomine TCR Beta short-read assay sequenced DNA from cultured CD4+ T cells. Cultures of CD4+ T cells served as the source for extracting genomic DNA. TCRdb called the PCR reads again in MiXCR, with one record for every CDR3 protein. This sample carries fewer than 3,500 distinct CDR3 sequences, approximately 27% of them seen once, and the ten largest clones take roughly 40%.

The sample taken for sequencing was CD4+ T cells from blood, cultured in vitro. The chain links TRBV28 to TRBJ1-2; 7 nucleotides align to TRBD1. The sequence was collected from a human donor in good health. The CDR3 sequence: CASSRWTGLNYGYTF. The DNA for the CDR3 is TGTGCCAGCAGTCGTTGGACAGGACTTAACTATGGCTACACCTTC.